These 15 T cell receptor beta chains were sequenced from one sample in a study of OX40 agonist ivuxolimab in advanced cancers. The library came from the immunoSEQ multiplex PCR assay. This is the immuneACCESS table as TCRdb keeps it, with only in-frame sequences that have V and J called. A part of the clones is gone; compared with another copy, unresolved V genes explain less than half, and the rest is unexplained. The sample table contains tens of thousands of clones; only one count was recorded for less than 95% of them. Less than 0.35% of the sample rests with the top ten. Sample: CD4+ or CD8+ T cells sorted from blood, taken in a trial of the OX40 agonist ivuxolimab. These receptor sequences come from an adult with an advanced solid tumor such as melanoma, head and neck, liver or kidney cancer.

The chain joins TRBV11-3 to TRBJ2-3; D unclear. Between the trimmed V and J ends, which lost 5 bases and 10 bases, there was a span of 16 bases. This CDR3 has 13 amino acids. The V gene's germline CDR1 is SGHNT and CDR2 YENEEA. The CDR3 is CASSPGPDRAQYF. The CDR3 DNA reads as TGTGCCAGCAGCCCAGGACCCGATAGAGCGCAGTATTTT.

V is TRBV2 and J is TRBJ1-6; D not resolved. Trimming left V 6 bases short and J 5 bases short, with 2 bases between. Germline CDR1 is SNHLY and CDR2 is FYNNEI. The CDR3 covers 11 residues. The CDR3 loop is CASRDNSPLHF. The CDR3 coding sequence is TGTGCCAGCAGAGATAATTCACCCCTCCACTTT.

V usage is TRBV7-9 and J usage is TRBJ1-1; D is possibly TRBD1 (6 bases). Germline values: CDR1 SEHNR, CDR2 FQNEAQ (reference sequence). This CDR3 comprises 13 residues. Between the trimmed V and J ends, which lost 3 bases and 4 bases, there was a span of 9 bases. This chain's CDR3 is CASSFTGSTEAFF. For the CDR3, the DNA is TGTGCCAGCAGCTTTACAGGGAGCACTGAAGCTTTCTTT.

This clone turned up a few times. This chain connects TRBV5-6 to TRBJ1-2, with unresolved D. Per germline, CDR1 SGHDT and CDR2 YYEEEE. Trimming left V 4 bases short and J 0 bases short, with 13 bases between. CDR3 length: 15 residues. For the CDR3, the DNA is TGTGCCAGCAGCCGCCTCTCTACAACTAACTATGGCTACACCTTC. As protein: CASSRLSTTNYGYTF.

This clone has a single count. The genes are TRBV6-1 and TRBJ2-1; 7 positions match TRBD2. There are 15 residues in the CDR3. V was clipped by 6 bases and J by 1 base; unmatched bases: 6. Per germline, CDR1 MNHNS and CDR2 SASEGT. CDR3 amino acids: CASRTPGLSYNEQFF. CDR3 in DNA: TGTGCCAGCAGAACCCCGGGACTATCCTACAATGAGCAGTTCTTC.

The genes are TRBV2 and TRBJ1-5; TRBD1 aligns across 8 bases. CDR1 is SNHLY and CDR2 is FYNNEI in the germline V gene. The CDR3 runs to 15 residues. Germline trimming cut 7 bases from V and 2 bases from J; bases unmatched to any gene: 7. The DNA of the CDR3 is TGTGCCAGCAAACGGACAGGGTACGGCAATCAGCCCCAGCATTTT. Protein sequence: CASKRTGYGNQPQHF.

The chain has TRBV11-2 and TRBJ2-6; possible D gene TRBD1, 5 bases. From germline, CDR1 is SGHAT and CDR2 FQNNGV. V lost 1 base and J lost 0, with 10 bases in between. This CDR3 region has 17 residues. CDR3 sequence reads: CASSLGQYPSGANVLTF. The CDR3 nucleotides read TGTGCCAGCAGCTTAGGACAGTACCCCTCTGGGGCCAACGTCCTGACTTTC.

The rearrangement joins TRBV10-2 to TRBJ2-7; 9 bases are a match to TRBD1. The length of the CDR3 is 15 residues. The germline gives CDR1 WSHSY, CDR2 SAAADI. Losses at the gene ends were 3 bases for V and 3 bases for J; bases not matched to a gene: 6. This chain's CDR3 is CASSDAGTGLYEQYV. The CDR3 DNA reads TGCGCCAGCAGTGACGCGGGGACAGGGCTCTACGAGCAGTACGTC.

The CDR3: CATSRGGQGKGEAFF. The CDR3 nucleotides are TGTGCCACCAGCAGAGGGGGACAGGGAAAGGGTGAAGCTTTCTTT. This chain uses TRBV15 with TRBJ1-1, with 9 bases matching TRBD1. The V gene's germline CDR1 is LNHNV and CDR2 YYDKDF (reference sequence). Trimming took 1 base from V and 7 from J; bases not matched to a gene: 7. The CDR3 is made up of 15 amino acids. Full variable domain (remainder filled in from reference TRBV15 and TRBJ1-1): DAMVIQNPRYQVTQFGKPVTLSCSQTLNHNVMYWYQQKSSQAPKLLFHYYDKDFNNEADTPDNFQSRRPNTSFCFLDIRSPGLGDTAMYLCATSRGGQGKGEAFFGQGTRLTVV.

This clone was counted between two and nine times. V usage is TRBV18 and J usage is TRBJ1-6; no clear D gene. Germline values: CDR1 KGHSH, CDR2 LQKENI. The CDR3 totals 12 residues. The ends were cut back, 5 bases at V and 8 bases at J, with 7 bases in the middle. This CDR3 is CASSSADSPLHF. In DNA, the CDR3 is TGTGCCAGCTCATCCGCTGATTCACCCCTCCACTTT.

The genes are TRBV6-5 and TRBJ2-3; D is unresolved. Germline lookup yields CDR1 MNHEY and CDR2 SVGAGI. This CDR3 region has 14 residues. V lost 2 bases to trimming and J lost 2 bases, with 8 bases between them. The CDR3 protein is CASSYTGPTDTQYF. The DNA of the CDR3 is TGTGCCAGCAGTTACACTGGGCCCACAGATACGCAGTATTTT.

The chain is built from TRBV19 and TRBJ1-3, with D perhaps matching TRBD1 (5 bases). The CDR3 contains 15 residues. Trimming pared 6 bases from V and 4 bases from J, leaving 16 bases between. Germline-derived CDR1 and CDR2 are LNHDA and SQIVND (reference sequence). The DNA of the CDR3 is TGTGCCAGTAGATCCCCGGGGGGGTCCGGAAACACCATATATTTT. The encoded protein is CASRSPGGSGNTIYF.

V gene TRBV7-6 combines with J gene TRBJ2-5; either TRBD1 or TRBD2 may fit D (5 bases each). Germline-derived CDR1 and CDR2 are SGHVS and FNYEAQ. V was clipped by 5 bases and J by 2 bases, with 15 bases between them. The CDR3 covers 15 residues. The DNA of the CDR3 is TGTGCCAGCAGCCAAGGAGTGGGGGAGCAAGAGACCCAGTACTTC. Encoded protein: CASSQGVGEQETQYF.

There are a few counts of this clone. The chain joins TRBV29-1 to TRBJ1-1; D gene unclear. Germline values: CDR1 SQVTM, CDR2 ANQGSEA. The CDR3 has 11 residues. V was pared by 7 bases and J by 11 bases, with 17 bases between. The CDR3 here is CSALDASSAFF. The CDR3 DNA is TGCAGCGCCCTCGATGCCAGTTCGGCTTTCTTT.

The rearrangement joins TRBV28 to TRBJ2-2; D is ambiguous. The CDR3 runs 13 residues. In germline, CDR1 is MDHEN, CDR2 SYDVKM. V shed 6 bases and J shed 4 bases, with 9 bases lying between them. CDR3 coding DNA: TGTGCCAGCAGCCGGCAGAGCACCGGGGAGCTGTTTTTT. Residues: CASSRQSTGELFF.